A selection of T cell receptor beta chains follows, all from one sample in a study of radiotherapy plus CTLA-4 blockade in lung cancer. Here immunoSEQ multiplex PCR was the method, and the copy in TCRdb shows in-frame clones only, minus some. The data show approximately 97,000 clones, 83% seen once. Here the sequenced sample was peripheral blood, taken from a patient treated with radiotherapy plus ipilimumab. These TCRs come from a human donor with non-small cell lung cancer who had stable disease on radiotherapy plus ipilimumab. CDR3s include the opening cysteine and the closing phenylalanine or tryptophan. A D gene is named only where the DNA matches it firmly. Size is stated for part of the rows, as once, few or many counts, or as a class when the clone is expanded.

J gene	V gene	clone size	D gene	CDR3 DNA	CDR3 protein
TRBJ2-7	TRBV5-1	NA	NA	TGCGCCAGCAGCTTGGCGGGTCGGGGATACGAGCAGTACTTC	CASSLAGRGYEQYF
TRBJ2-7	TRBV2	NA	TRBD2	TGTGCCGGGACCCTCTTTGGGACTACGGGGGAGCAGTACTTC	CAGTLFGTTGEQYF
TRBJ2-7	TRBV7-9	NA	TRBD1	TGTGCCAGCAGCTCCGCCGTGGGGACAGGGATCTGGGAGCAGTACTTC	CASSSAVGTGIWEQYF
TRBJ1-1	TRBV19	NA	NA	TGTGCCAGTAGTATAGTGATATGGGCAGGGGAAGCTTTCTTT	CASSIVIWAGEAFF
TRBJ1-3	TRBV30	NA	NA	TGTGCCTGGAGTGAAGGGGCGAAAGGAAACACCATATATTTT	CAWSEGAKGNTIYF
TRBJ2-2	TRBV9	NA	TRBD2	TGTGCCAGCAGCCCCCTAGCGGTCTGGGCGGGGGAGCTGTTTTTT	CASSPLAVWAGELFF
TRBJ2-5	TRBV2	few	NA	TGTGCCAGCAGTGAATGGGGGGATTCTAAAAAGACCCAGTACTTC	CASSEWGDSKKTQYF
TRBJ2-1	TRBV21-1	NA	NA	TGTGCCAGTCTTAAGGGGAGCCGACTAGGGAATGAGCAGTTCTTC	CASLKGSRLGNEQFF
TRBJ2-7	TRBV28	NA	NA	TGTGCCAGCAGTTTCCAGGGTGTCTACGAGCAGTACTTC	CASSFQGVYEQYF
TRBJ1-5	TRBV28	NA	NA	TGTGCCAGCAGTGGGGGGATTAGCAATCAGCCCCAGCATTTT	CASSGGISNQPQHF
TRBJ1-2	TRBV20-1	NA	NA	TGCAGTGCTAGAAAGGGGTTTGGCTACACCTTC	CSARKGFGYTF
TRBJ1-6	TRBV25-1	NA	NA	TGTGCCAGCAGTTTGGACAGCGCCAATTCACCCCTCCACTTT	CASSLDSANSPLHF
TRBJ2-3	TRBV5-1	NA	NA	TGCGCCAGCAGCACCCGCGATCAGGGGTATTTGCGGGCAGATACGCAGTATTTT	CASSTRDQGYLRADTQYF
TRBJ2-1	TRBV7-3	NA	TRBD2	TGTGCCAGCAGCTCCCCCGGGACTAGCGGGAGAGGGGAGCAGTTCTTC	CASSSPGTSGRGEQFF
TRBJ1-1	TRBV2	NA	NA	TGTGCCAGCATCGCGGGACTATCCCTCATGAACACTGAAGCTTTCTTT	CASIAGLSLMNTEAFF
TRBJ1-1	TRBV7-2	NA	NA	TGTGCCAGCAGCTTAGTGACAGTCAGAACTGAAGCTTTCTTT	CASSLVTVRTEAFF
TRBJ2-5	TRBV7-3	NA	NA	TGTGCCAGCAGCTTAAACGGGGGAGCGGGACAGGAGACCCAGTACTTC	CASSLNGGAGQETQYF
TRBJ2-5	TRBV11-2	NA	NA	TGTGCCAGCAGCCCAGGCGACAGGACTCAAGAGACCCAGTACTTC	CASSPGDRTQETQYF